This T cell receptor (beta chain) came from a study of technical replicates of blood from a few donors. Data came from immunoSEQ multiplex PCR; TCRdb stores just in-frame clones and leaves some out. This sample has around 61,000 clones, with 75% to 90% found just once. Germline V gene lookup returns CDR1 SGHTA and CDR2 FQGNSA. The CDR3 is 13 amino acids. Trimming pared 7 bases from V and 1 base from J, leaving 9 bases between. J is TRBJ2-3 and V is TRBV7-2, with D possibly being TRBD2 (5 bases). Material for sequencing was PBMCs. The clonotype was recovered from a human donor in good health. Some clones in this sample may be carry-over from other donors' samples. The CDR3 DNA is TGTGCCAGCACCTTCGGGGGCACAGATACGCAGTATTTT. Protein sequence: CASTFGGTDTQYF.